Listed below are T cell receptor beta chains from one sample, sequenced in a study of blood T cell repertoires in COVID-19. TCRdb's copy holds only in-frame clones and misses some; the assay was immunoSEQ multiplex PCR. The table records roughly 92,000 clones, around 87% of them present only once. The material sequenced was peripheral blood. These receptors were taken from a human donor with acute or convalescent COVID-19. The donor label of this sample is uncertain. The CDR3 runs from the conserved cysteine through the conserved F or W. D genes are given only for firm matches. Size is omitted from some rows. Given values are once, few, many or a class for expanded clones.

14	TRBV6-2/TRBV6-3	TRBJ2-3	-	-	TGTGCCAGCAGTCCACTCGGTAGCACAGATACGCAGTATTTT	CASSPLGSTDTQYF
15	TRBV7-2	TRBJ2-2	TRBD2	-	TGTGCCAGCAGCTTTGGACTAGCGGGGGTCGGGGAGCTGTTTTTT	CASSFGLAGVGELFF
15	TRBV9	TRBJ2-5	TRBD1	once	TGTGCCAGCAGCCCCCGACAGGGGAGGCAGGAGACCCAGTACTTC	CASSPRQGRQETQYF
13	TRBV7-2	TRBJ1-1	-	-	TGTGCCAGCAGCTTTAATTTCGGCACTGAAGCTTTCTTT	CASSFNFGTEAFF
14	TRBV27	TRBJ1-1	-	-	TGTGCCAGCAGTTTAGTCGCGGGGAACACTGAAGCTTTCTTT	CASSLVAGNTEAFF
15	TRBV7-8	TRBJ1-2	TRBD1	-	TGTGCCAGCAGACCCTTAAGGGGGCGGTTCTATGGCTACACCTTC	CASRPLRGRFYGYTF
14	TRBV30	TRBJ1-2	-	-	TGTGCACACAGCACCCAGGGCTCCTACTATGGCTACACCTTC	CAHSTQGSYYGYTF
14	TRBV6-5	TRBJ2-7	TRBD1	-	TGTGCCAGCAGTCCGGACAGGGTTTCCTACGAGCAGTACTTC	CASSPDRVSYEQYF
14	TRBV2	TRBJ2-3	TRBD2	-	TGTGCCAGACAGCGGGGGGGCGGCACAGATACGCAGTATTTT	CARQRGGGTDTQYF
14	TRBV5-1	TRBJ1-1	TRBD1	-	TGCGCCAGCAGCTTGACACAGGGGGCCACTGAAGCTTTCTTT	CASSLTQGATEAFF
13	TRBV28	TRBJ1-2	TRBD1	-	TGTGCCAGCAGGGGACAGGAAAGGGGTGGCTACACCTTC	CASRGQERGGYTF
14	TRBV9	TRBJ1-3	-	-	TGTGCCAGCCAGAGAGGAGATTCTGGAAACACCATATATTTT	CASQRGDSGNTIYF
14	TRBV7-3	TRBJ1-2	-	-	TGTGCCAGCAGCTCTTATCCGGCTAACTATGGCTACACCTTC	CASSSYPANYGYTF
14	TRBV6-5	TRBJ2-3	-	-	TGTGCCAGCAGTTACTCGGTCGGTGTAGATACGCAGTATTTT	CASSYSVGVDTQYF
14	TRBV28	TRBJ1-2	TRBD1	-	TGTGCCAGCAGTGTGGGACAGGGGTACTATGGCTACACCTTC	CASSVGQGYYGYTF
11	TRBV7-9	TRBJ2-7	-	-	TGTGCCAGCAGCTTAGTCGACGAGCAGTACTTC	CASSLVDEQYF
16	TRBV10-3	TRBJ2-5	TRBD2	-	TGTGCCATCAGTGGGCGTTCGGGGGGGCCGGGGGAGACCCAGTACTTC	CAISGRSGGPGETQYF
13	TRBV28	TRBJ2-1	-	-	TGTGCCAGCAGGGATACAGGGTACAATGAGCAGTTCTTC	CASRDTGYNEQFF
14	TRBV14	TRBJ2-7	TRBD1	-	TGTGCCAGCAGCCCCCGGGACAGGGTCCACGAGCAGTACTTC	CASSPRDRVHEQYF
15	TRBV30	TRBJ1-5	-	-	TGTGCCTGGAGTGTTGGGGCTTATATCGATCAGCCCCAGCATTTT	CAWSVGAYIDQPQHF
15	TRBV6-5	TRBJ1-1	-	-	TGTGCCAGCAGGAAGGGGTCAGGGGAGAACACTGAAGCTTTCTTT	CASRKGSGENTEAFF
14	TRBV7-9	TRBJ1-3	-	-	TGTGCCAGCAGCTTAGAAAACTTCCCGCACCACATATATTTT	CASSLENFPHHIYF
15	TRBV28	TRBJ1-4	TRBD1	-	TGTGCCAGCAGTTTCGGGGACAGGGTCGGTGAAAAACTGTTTTTT	CASSFGDRVGEKLFF
15	TRBV13	TRBJ1-2	-	-	TGTGCCAGCAGCGTAAAAAGCAGGGTAATCTATGGCTACACCTTC	CASSVKSRVIYGYTF
14	TRBV4-3	TRBJ1-1	-	-	TGCGCCAGCAGCCAAAGGGGCCAGGGAACTGAAGCTTTCTTT	CASSQRGQGTEAFF
13	TRBV27	TRBJ1-1	-	-	TGTGCCAGCAGTTTTGCGGGGGGGACTGAAGCTTTCTTT	CASSFAGGTEAFF
18	TRBV6-2/TRBV6-3	TRBJ2-5	TRBD2	-	TGTGCCAGCAGTCTAGGGGGTCTAGCGGGGGACGTCCAAGAGACCCAGTACTTC	CASSLGGLAGDVQETQYF
14	TRBV21-1	TRBJ2-7	-	-	TGTGCCAGCAGCAAAGGGGAGGGGCCCCACGAGCAGTACTTC	CASSKGEGPHEQYF
15	TRBV7-9	TRBJ2-5	-	-	TGTGCCAGCAGCTCGCCCCTGGACAGTCAAGAGACCCAGTACTTC	CASSSPLDSQETQYF
15	TRBV5-6	TRBJ2-1	-	-	TGTGCCAGCAGCCCCCGACCCTCAGGGGGGAATGAGCAGTTCTTC	CASSPRPSGGNEQFF
15	TRBV4-2	TRBJ1-6	-	few	TGTGCCAGCAGCCAAGAGCGGGGTTTGAGTTCACCCCTCCACTTT	CASSQERGLSSPLHF
15	TRBV5-4	TRBJ2-1	-	-	TGTGCCAGCAGCCCCGGGGGAGCGGCCCCGAATGAGCAGTTCTTC	CASSPGGAAPNEQFF
14	TRBV11-2	TRBJ1-5	TRBD1	-	TGTGCCAGCAGCGGCGACAGGGTGGACCAGCCCCAGCATTTT	CASSGDRVDQPQHF
17	TRBV4-3	TRBJ2-1	TRBD2	-	TGCGCCAGCAGCCGGAAAGAGGACCGCGGGGAGGGCAATGAGCAGTTCTTC	CASSRKEDRGEGNEQFF
14	TRBV20-1	TRBJ2-3	TRBD2	-	TGCAGTGCTAGTAAAAGCGGGGCGGCAGATACGCAGTATTTT	CSASKSGAADTQYF
14	TRBV5-1	TRBJ1-1	-	-	TGCGCCAGCAGCTTGGGGGAGGGCCCCACTGAAGCTTTCTTT	CASSLGEGPTEAFF
15	TRBV6-6	TRBJ2-1	-	once	TGTGCCAGCACCCCACTCACCAGGGGAAGGAATGAGCAGTTCTTC	CASTPLTRGRNEQFF
14	TRBV19	TRBJ2-7	TRBD1	-	TGTGCCAGTAGTCCCGGACAGGGAGTTCTCGAGCAGTACTTC	CASSPGQGVLEQYF
14	TRBV28	TRBJ1-2	TRBD1	-	TGTGCCAGCAGCACGTTACGGACAGGGATGAACTACACCTTC	CASSTLRTGMNYTF
17	TRBV6-2/TRBV6-3	TRBJ1-5	TRBD1	-	TGTGCCAGCAGCCGTGGACAGGGAGGAAATAGCAATCAGCCCCAGCATTTT	CASSRGQGGNSNQPQHF
13	TRBV2	TRBJ2-3	TRBD2	-	TGTGCCAGCTTAGCGGGGGACACAGATACGCAGTATTTT	CASLAGDTDTQYF
15	TRBV3-1/TRBV3-2	TRBJ1-6	TRBD1	-	TGTGCCAGCAGCCAAGTCGGCCAGGGGGCCTCACCCCTCCACTTT	CASSQVGQGASPLHF
12	TRBV6-5	TRBJ1-1	-	few	TGTGCCAGCAGGATACTCCTGACGGGAGCTTTCTTT	CASRILLTGAFF
15	TRBV29-1	TRBJ2-5	TRBD1	-	TGCAGCGTTGAAGGTGGACAGGGGGCGAAAGAGACCCAGTACTTC	CSVEGGQGAKETQYF
13	TRBV27	TRBJ1-1	-	-	TGTGCCAGCAGTAGAAACACGAACACTGAAGCTTTCTTT	CASSRNTNTEAFF
16	TRBV3-1/TRBV3-2	TRBJ2-3	-	-	TGTGCCAGCAGCCATGCAGACAGGGGAGGGGCAGATACGCAGTATTTT	CASSHADRGGADTQYF
15	TRBV30	TRBJ2-1	TRBD2	-	TGTGCCTGGACCAAAAGGGTAGCGGGGAACAATGAGCAGTTCTTC	CAWTKRVAGNNEQFF